This section outlines one T cell receptor (beta chain) sequence together with its context. This clonotype showed up many times. Its antigen is still unknown. One base away there is no much larger clone; base qualities are not given. The data belong to a study of T cells in Graves' hyperthyroidism and ophthalmopathy (dated 2019 in TCRdb). A note on the overall study: Peripheral blood was sampled at the time of initial diagnosis, prior to any treatment. Prospective prediction of ophthalmopathy was tested in an independent validation cohort consisting of 18 to 20 hyperthyroidism patients and 15 to 17 patients who later progressed to ophthalmopathy. To identify distinguishing TCR V-J signatures, a discovery cohort of around 100 patients was used, comprising 40 to 45 with Graves' ophthalmopathy and around 57 with stable Graves' hyperthyroidism. In addition, the study compared T-cell repertoires in thyroid tissue and in blood from over 5 Graves' hyperthyroidism patients. Following sampling, methimazole starting at 30 mg daily was given to hyperthyroidism patients, and high-dose intravenous methylprednisolone was given to ophthalmopathy patients. For training and testing, the 100 or so patients in the discovery cohort were randomly divided in a 7:3 ratio. According to the paper, TCR Vbeta CDR3 sequencing was carried out on 135 peripheral blood samples, which came from around 43 ophthalmopathy, 75 to 80 hyperthyroidism and about 17 progressor patients.

Ophthalmopathy patients had moderately to severely active disease, with a Clinical Activity Score of 3 or more, a NOSPECS grade of 4 or more, and a disease duration of less than 3 months. Patients with uncontrolled infections, other autoimmune diseases, pregnancy or lactation were excluded. Diagnoses were established on the basis of clinical symptoms, serum thyroxine and TRAb, thyroid ultrasound, and orbital computed tomography. Ficoll-Paque density gradient centrifugation was used to isolate PBMCs from around 10 ml of fresh peripheral blood. Trizol reagent was used to extract total RNA, and RNA quality was then checked on an Agilent 2100 Bioanalyzer. V loses 2 bases of germline sequence and J loses 0 bases, and the interval between the two ends is 8 bases. CDR3 length: 14 amino acids, cysteine to phenylalanine. Only the CDR3 DNA stays, 42 bases, in frame from base 1. The CDR1 and CDR2 encoded by the germline V gene (reference sequence) are DFQATT and SNEGSKA.

The TCR beta CDR3 regions were amplified from RNA transcripts. A first-round RT-PCR of the TCR CDR3 used the HTBI primer set with the Qiagen OneStep RT-PCR kit. Libraries were constructed in a second round of multiplex PCR, after which size selection and purification were carried out. Libraries were sequenced paired-end with 100 bp reads on an Illumina HiSeq2000. The study's processing was this. Raw data were processed with SOAPnuke, discarding reads with adapters, uncalled bases, mean Phred below 15, or no exact constant-primer or identifier match. COPE v1.2.5 was used to merge high-quality paired reads, and clonotypes were defined as unique nucleotide sequences. MiTCR v1.1 was used to align clonotypes to the IMGT TRBV, TRBD and TRBJ reference segments. Only V-J combinations with frequency above 0.0001, covering about 99% of repertoires, were analysed. A TCS score was defined as the ratio between F50 (clonal expansion) and ExV (chaos), using BLOSUM62-based TCRdist between CDR3 peptides within each V-J. Welch's t-statistics and random forest reduced roughly 500 V-J features to 10 to 15, which were used in a naive Bayes classifier (R e1071). TCRdb trimmed public reads at Q25 via fastp, called clones via MiXCR and kept in-frame beta chains. Every CDR3 protein is listed once, alongside the most common genes and DNA of its rows. V and J calls and clone size were set by TCRdb, not the authors. In this sample the table shows 300,000 to 450,000 distinct CDR3 sequences, around 18% of which occur a single time. About 14% of the sample comes from the top ten.

Broad study findings and their caveats: Most expanded thyroid clonotypes (frequency above 0.001) were also detected in blood, a finding suggesting that blood repertoires may reflect thyroid immune responses. In validation, progression to ophthalmopathy was predicted by the model with roughly 69% sensitivity and 72.22% specificity, a median of approximately 6.5 months before onset. Sample size was not statistically predetermined, and investigators were not blinded to group allocation. In cross-validation, a model built on a 13 V-J signature told ophthalmopathy apart from stable hyperthyroidism with under 90% sensitivity and roughly 83% specificity, and in testing the same model reached 80%/75%.

The sample taken for sequencing was blood. The source of this sequence is a woman aged 40-49 years with Graves' ophthalmopathy. The V and J segments used are TRBV20-1 and TRBJ2-1; no D gene is confidently identified. The CDR3 protein sequence reads: CSARPRSSYNEQFF. The nucleotide sequence reads as follows: TGCAGTGCTAGACCGCGGAGCTCCTACAATGAGCAGTTCTTC.